This T cell receptor beta chain was recovered during a study of CD8 T cell repertoires and HIV-1 epitope variants. Study-wide context: Each of Twenty-five Gag and Nef epitope peptides stimulated a separate culture. Control wells had CMV/EBV/flu peptides, negative Ebola AY9, or no peptide.

About this clone itself: Its antigen is as yet unknown.

Sequenced by immunoSEQ multiplex PCR; TCRdb stores in-frame clones only, minus some. The table shows 5,000 or so clones, with about 70% occurring only once. General study results and limits: About 5 clonotypes recognized Nef KF9, one HW9, none TAALDMSHF.

Germline lookup yields CDR1 MGHDK and CDR2 SYGVNS. The CDR3 is 16 residues long. Trimming took 1 base from V and 4 from J, leaving 13 bases between them. The chain carries TRBV25-1 and TRBJ2-2; D gene uncertain. Sequencing was carried out using cultured CD8+ T cells derived from PBMCs. This receptor was taken from a male donor with HIV. The CDR3 loop is CASSEWTVRVTGELFF. The CDR3 bases are TGTGCCAGCAGTGAATGGACGGTTCGGGTCACCGGGGAGCTGTTTTTT. Supplemented by reference TRBV25-1 and TRBJ2-2, the full variable domain reads EADIYQTPRYLVIGTGKKITLECSQTMGHDKMYWYQQDPGMELHLIHYSYGVNSTEKGDLSSESTVSRIRTEHFPLTLESARPSHTSQYLCASSEWTVRVTGELFFGEGSRLTVL.